This T cell receptor (beta chain) derives from a study of T-cell reconstitution after alpha-beta-depleted transplantation in children. Comment on this clonotype: Its antigen remains unknown.

Germline values: CDR1 LNHDA, CDR2 SQIVND (reference sequence). The CDR3 runs 16 residues. With 7 bases clipped from V and 3 bases from J, the junction kept 12 bases outside the gene matches. Study observations and caveats: Where alpha-beta T cells came from about two months after transplant was reportedly several hundred expanded graft clones. At day 60, the high TCRbeta diversity found in some patients originated from recipient T cells and thymic progenitors that had survived. Newly produced T cells mostly provided counts and TCRbeta diversity after one year, as hyperexpanded clones declined.

Preparation of the TCRbeta library was carried out with unique molecular identifiers. TCRdb processed the PCR reads anew with MiXCR; each CDR3 protein has one entry. The repertoire consists of around 450,000 distinct CDR3 sequences, with about 11% occurring once and the leading ten covering just over 2%. The chain has TRBV19 and TRBJ2-1; 7 nucleotides agree with TRBD2. This specimen consisted of PBMCs, obtained before TCRalphabeta/CD19-depleted stem cell transplant. This clonotype was sampled from a child under 10 years old with inherited bone marrow failure, due to receive a stem cell transplant. CDR3 nucleotides: TGTGCCAGTACCTGGTCGGGAGGTGGAAACTACAATGAGCAGTTCTTC. Its translation: CASTWSGGGNYNEQFF.